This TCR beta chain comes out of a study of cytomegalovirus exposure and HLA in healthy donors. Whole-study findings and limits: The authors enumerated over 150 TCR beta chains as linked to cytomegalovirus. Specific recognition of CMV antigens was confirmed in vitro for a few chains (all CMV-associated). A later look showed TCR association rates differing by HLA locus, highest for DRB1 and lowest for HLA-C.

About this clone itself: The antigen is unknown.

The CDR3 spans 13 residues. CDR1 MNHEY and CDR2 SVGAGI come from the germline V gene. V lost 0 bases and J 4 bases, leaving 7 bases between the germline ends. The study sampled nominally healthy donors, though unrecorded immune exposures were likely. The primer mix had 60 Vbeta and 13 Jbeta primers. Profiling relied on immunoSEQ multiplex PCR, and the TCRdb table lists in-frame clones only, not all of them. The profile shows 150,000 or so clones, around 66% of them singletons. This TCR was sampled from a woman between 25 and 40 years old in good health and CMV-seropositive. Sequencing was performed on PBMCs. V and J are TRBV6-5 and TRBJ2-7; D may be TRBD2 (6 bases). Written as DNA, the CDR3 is TGTGCCAGCAGTTACTCGGAGGGTTACGAGCAGTACTTC. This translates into CASSYSEGYEQYF.